This T cell receptor (beta chain) was captured by sequencing in a study of blood T cell repertoires in COVID-19. Germline CDR1 and CDR2: SGHVS and FNYEAQ. After removal of 5 bases from V and 2 bases from J, the junction contained 9 bases not matched to a gene. This CDR3 is built from 15 residues. Per the study methods: Estimation of nucleated cell counts was performed using reference gene primer amplification. TCRdb's table, derived via immunoSEQ multiplex PCR, lists solely in-frame clones and lacks some. V and J calls and clone size are given by that table; D and trimming were obtained from the DNA. The data show 250,000 to 300,000 clones, 81% seen once.

Input material: peripheral blood. The chain uses TRBV7-6 and TRBJ2-7, with TRBD1 identical over 7 bases. This TCR was recovered from a woman aged 60 to 75 with active or convalescent COVID-19. DNA for the CDR3: TGTGCCAGCAGCGCCCACGGGACAGACCCCTACGAGCAGTACTTC. Amino acid sequence: CASSAHGTDPYEQYF.